These 27 T cell receptor beta chains were sequenced from one sample in a study of vaccination and CD4 T cells after COVID-19. An Oncomine TCR Beta short-read assay was used to sequence the DNA from cultured CD4+ T cells. One entry per CDR3 protein, called by TCRdb with MiXCR from the PCR reads. The table lists about 11,000 distinct CDR3 sequences, 54% of them singletons. These receptors have no known antigen. The treatment was: roughly nine-day PBMC culture with coronavirus spike peptide pools or control peptides (ViraFEST assay). What was sequenced was CD4+ T cells from blood, cultured in vitro. These receptors came from a human donor who had recovered from COVID-19.

The J gene is TRBJ2-7, the V gene TRBV20-1; the match to TRBD1 covers 8 bases. Losses at the gene ends were 6 bases for V and 4 bases for J; bases not matched to a gene: 11. The CDR3 length is 14 residues. Germline V gene lookup returns CDR1 DFQATT and CDR2 SNEGSKA (reference sequence). The CDR3 spells CSAADRDRLYEQYF. The CDR3 DNA follows: TGCAGTGCCGCAGACCGGGACAGGCTGTACGAGCAGTACTTC.

The chain joins TRBV6-5 to TRBJ2-7; D not certain. In germline, CDR1 is MNHEY, CDR2 SVGAGI. Trimming shortened V by 0 bases and J by 1 base, and 13 bases separated the two germline ends. The CDR3 is 16 residues long. CDR3 DNA: TGTGCCAGCAGTTACTCGGTTTTAGGAATATCCTACGAGCAGTACTTC. Amino acids: CASSYSVLGISYEQYF.

The chain employs TRBV20-1 and TRBJ1-2, with 9 positions matching TRBD1. This CDR3 has 13 residues. The germline V gene has CDR1 DFQATT and CDR2 SNEGSKA (reference sequence). The V gene end was trimmed by 1 base and the J gene end by 6 bases; junction bases not matched to a gene: 3. As DNA, the CDR3 is TGCAGTGCTAGAGTCGGGACAGGGCATGGCTACACCTTC. Translated: CSARVGTGHGYTF.

On this clonotype: Germline and junction disagree at one end, which may indicate a read error. V and J are TRBV12-3 or TRBV12-4 and TRBJ1-2; a possible D gene is TRBD1 (5 bases). The CDR3 runs to 14 residues. CDR3 amino acids: CANSHSTREDGYTF. In DNA, the CDR3 is TGTGCCAACAGTCACTCAACCAGGGAAGATGGCTACACCTTC.

V is TRBV20-1 and J is TRBJ1-5; D may be TRBD1 (5 bases). The germline CDR1 and CDR2 sequences are DFQATT and SNEGSKA (reference sequence). The CDR3 runs 12 residues. Between the trimmed V and J ends, which lost 1 base and 6 bases, there was a span of 7 bases. The CDR3, as DNA: TGCAGTGCTAGAGGGGGGAGTCAGCCCCAGCATTTT. It is translated as CSARGGSQPQHF.

The chain links TRBV30 to TRBJ2-2, with 7 bases lining up with TRBD1. V trimming: 6 bases; J trimming: 3 bases; junction bases outside the gene matches: 7. CDR1 and CDR2 (germline): GTSNPN, SVGIG (reference sequence). The CDR3 runs 14 residues. The DNA of the CDR3 is TGTGCCTGCAAACAGGGACAGCACACCGGGGAGCTGTTTTTT. Encoded protein: CACKQGQHTGELFF.

The gene calls are TRBV7-8 and TRBJ2-1, with D unresolved. Germline V CDR1 and CDR2: SGHVS, FQNEAQ. The CDR3 sequence is 16 residues long. Trimming cost V 4 bases and J 0 bases, with 13 bases left between them. CDR3 nucleotides: TGTGCCAGCAGCTCTATCTTCATGAGCTCCTACAATGAGCAGTTCTTC. This gives the protein CASSSIFMSSYNEQFF. The variable domain in full, with the rest retrieved from reference TRBV7-8 and TRBJ2-1, is GAGVSQSPRYKVAKRGQDVALRCDPISGHVSLFWYQQALGQGPEFLTYFQNEAQLDKSGLPSDRFFAERPEGSVSTLKIQRTQQEDSAVYLCASSSIFMSSYNEQFFGPGTRLTVL.

This clonotype has a handful of counts. This chain joins TRBV7-6 and TRBJ2-2; D remains unclear. Germline V gene data show CDR1 as SGHVS and CDR2 as FNYEAQ. With 1 base removed from V and 6 bases from J, the gap between germline ends came to 9 bases. The CDR3 has 14 amino acids. Here the CDR3 reads CASSLGPYSGELFF. The CDR3, as DNA: TGTGCCAGCAGCTTAGGGCCCTACTCCGGGGAGCTGTTTTTT.

The chain is built from TRBV5-1 and TRBJ2-2; D call uncertain. Between the trimmed V and J ends, which lost 2 bases and 0 bases, there was a span of 8 bases. The CDR3 totals 15 residues. Germline CDR1 SGHRS, CDR2 YFSETQ. CDR3 nucleotides: TGCGCCAGCAGCTTATTGATGGCGAACACCGGGGAGCTGTTTTTT. This encodes CASSLLMANTGELFF. Based on the CDR3 plus reference TRBV5-1 and TRBJ2-2, the full variable domain is KAGVTQTPRYLIKTRGQQVTLSCSPISGHRSVSWYQQTPGQGLQFLFEYFSETQRNKGNFPGRFSGRQFSNSRSEMNVSTLELGDSALYLCASSLLMANTGELFFGEGSRLTVL.

This chain connects TRBV5-1 to TRBJ1-4, with a possible D match to TRBD1 (5 bases). V gave up 0 bases and J gave up 8 bases, with 11 bases separating them. The CDR3 runs to 14 residues. CDR1 is SGHRS, CDR2 YFSETQ, per germline. CDR3 DNA sequence: TGCGCCAGCAGCTTGGGCCAGGGCCGGGAAAAACTGTTTTTT. This codes for CASSLGQGREKLFF.

The chain uses TRBV20-1 and TRBJ1-1; D call uncertain. CDR3 length equals 15 residues. Germline CDR1 is DFQATT and CDR2 is SNEGSKA (reference sequence). V lost 3 bases to trimming and J lost 2 bases, with 16 bases between them. CDR3 in DNA: TGCAGTGCTAGTAGGACCGGAGCAGCAAACACTGAAGCTTTCTTT. Its translation: CSASRTGAANTEAFF.

J is TRBJ1-3 and V is TRBV20-1; D is undetermined. V gave up 3 bases and J gave up 0 bases, with 15 bases separating them. This CDR3 has 16 residues. Germline values: CDR1 DFQATT, CDR2 SNEGSKA (reference sequence). CDR3: CSARFRGFGSGNTIYF. For the CDR3, the DNA is TGCAGTGCTAGGTTTCGAGGCTTCGGCTCTGGAAACACCATATATTTT.

This clonotype was observed a few times. The CDR3 DNA is TGTGCCACCTCGGCCGGCTGGGTGAACACTGAAGCTTTCTTT. The encoded protein is CATSAGWVNTEAFF. The chain joins TRBV6-2 or TRBV6-3 to TRBJ1-1; D unresolved. V was clipped by 10 bases and J by 0 bases, with 15 bases between them. The germline V gene has CDR1 MNHEY and CDR2 SVGEGT. The CDR3 is 14 amino acids.

The table lists this clonotype with a few counts. The gene calls are TRBV6-2 or TRBV6-3 and TRBJ1-2; 8 bases fit TRBD1. There are 16 residues in the CDR3. V lost 2 bases, J lost 5 bases, and 10 bases stayed unmatched. Per germline, CDR1 MNHEY and CDR2 SVGEGT. The CDR3 sequence: CASSYPGQGLWYGYTF. The CDR3 region has the DNA TGTGCCAGCAGTTACCCTGGACAGGGTCTGTGGTATGGCTACACCTTC.

In its sample, this clonotype was seen a few times. The chain couples TRBV20-1 to TRBJ1-5; D may be TRBD1 (6 bases). CDR1 is DFQATT and CDR2 is SNEGSKA in the germline V gene (reference sequence). Trimming removed 2 bases at V and 2 bases at J, with 10 bases between. The CDR3 covers 14 residues. The CDR3 reads CSARQQGRNQPQHF. Written as DNA, the CDR3 is TGCAGTGCTAGACAACAGGGACGCAATCAGCCCCAGCATTTT.

In its sample, this clonotype was seen a few times. V and J are TRBV12-3 or TRBV12-4 and TRBJ1-2, with a possible D match to TRBD1 (5 bases). V lost 7 bases and J lost 7, with 16 bases in between. The CDR3 has 13 amino acids. The CDR3 DNA reads as TGTGCCAGCACTCTTGGAGGGGAAGCTGGCTACACCTTC. This codes for CASTLGGEAGYTF.

V usage is TRBV6-5 and J usage is TRBJ1-2, with D uncertain. CDR1 and CDR2 from the germline V gene are MNHEY and SVGAGI. Trimming took off 4 bases at V and 6 bases at J, with 15 bases between the two ends. The CDR3 contains 14 residues. CDR3 sequence: CASSSGPYSDGYTF. CDR3 bases: TGTGCCAGCAGTTCCGGGCCCTATAGTGATGGCTACACCTTC.

The chain has TRBV30 and TRBJ2-7, with D unresolved. Germline lookup yields CDR1 GTSNPN and CDR2 SVGIG (reference sequence). The CDR3 is 13 residues long. Trimming took 0 bases from V and 2 from J, leaving 8 bases between them. The CDR3 reads CAWSVGQPYEQYF. The CDR3 DNA follows: TGTGCCTGGAGTGTTGGGCAGCCCTACGAGCAGTACTTC. Looking up the rest from reference TRBV30 and TRBJ2-7 gives the full variable domain: SQTIHQWPATLVQPVGSPLSLECTVEGTSNPNLYWYRQAAGRGLQLLFYSVGIGQISSEVPQNLSASRPQDRQFILSSKKLLLSDSGFYLCAWSVGQPYEQYFGPGTRLTVT.

This chain joins TRBV25-1 and TRBJ2-3; 9 positions agree with TRBD1. V was clipped by 4 bases and J by 3 bases; unmatched bases: 5. CDR3 length: 15 residues. CDR1 is MGHDK and CDR2 is SYGVNS in the germline V gene. The CDR3: CASSAGTGRTDTQYF. The CDR3 DNA reads TGTGCCAGCAGTGCAGGGACAGGGAGGACAGATACGCAGTATTTT. Looking up the rest from reference TRBV25-1 and TRBJ2-3 gives the full variable domain: EADIYQTPRYLVIGTGKKITLECSQTMGHDKMYWYQQDPGMELHLIHYSYGVNSTEKGDLSSESTVSRIRTEHFPLTLESARPSHTSQYLCASSAGTGRTDTQYFGPGTRLTVL.

This clonotype was observed a handful of times. The CDR3 loop reads CASSLTVRGTEAFF. CDR3 coding DNA: TGTGCCAGCAGTTTGACAGTAAGAGGGACTGAAGCTTTCTTT. The chain combines TRBV27 with TRBJ1-1; D is perhaps TRBD1 (5 bases). The CDR3 has 14 residues. Germline V gives CDR1 MNHEY, CDR2 SMNVEV (reference sequence). V lost 3 bases and J lost 5, with 13 bases in between.

The V gene is TRBV20-1, the J gene TRBJ1-1, with TRBD1 identical over 8 bases. Per germline, CDR1 DFQATT and CDR2 SNEGSKA (reference sequence). J lost 11 bases, V lost 3 bases, and 11 bases had no gene match. This CDR3 contains 13 residues. The CDR3 coding sequence is TGCAGTGCTAGGGTGACAGGGGAGCCTGGGGCTTTCTTT. Translating it yields CSARVTGEPGAFF.

This clonotype appeared a few times. The CDR3 loop reads CASSQAPGLVYEQYF. The CDR3 DNA follows: TGTGCCAGCAGCCAAGCCCCGGGACTAGTCTACGAGCAGTACTTC. The rearrangement joins TRBV14 to TRBJ2-7; 8 positions agree with TRBD2. V was clipped by 1 base and J by 3 bases; unmatched bases: 5. Germline CDR1 is SGHDN and CDR2 is FVKESK. The CDR3 has 15 amino acids.

The chain couples TRBV4-3 to TRBJ1-3; TRBD1 matches at 7 bases. The CDR3 contains 15 residues. V lost 0 bases to trimming and J lost 11 bases; unmatched junction nucleotides: 10. The germline CDR1 and CDR2 sequences are LGHNA and YSLEER. DNA of the CDR3: TGCGCCAGCAGCCAAGAGATGACAGGGTTTCGCGCCATATATTTT. Translating gives CASSQEMTGFRAIYF.

In this sample, this clonotype turned up a few times. This chain links TRBV25-1 with TRBJ1-1; D ambiguous. This CDR3 is 11 amino acids long. The germline gives CDR1 MGHDK, CDR2 SYGVNS. The V end lost 0 bases, the J end lost 9 bases, and 5 bases lay between the germline ends. The CDR3 sequence: CASSEYRQAFF. The CDR3 DNA is TGTGCCAGCAGTGAATACCGTCAAGCTTTCTTT.

The J gene is TRBJ2-1, the V gene TRBV24-1; TRBD2 might be the D (5 bases). V lost 0 bases to trimming and J lost 10 bases, with 18 bases between them. There are 16 residues in the CDR3. From germline, CDR1 is KGHDR and CDR2 SFDVKD. The CDR3 here is CATSDLGLLGRGEQFF. As DNA, the CDR3 is TGTGCCACCAGTGATTTGGGGCTCCTAGGGAGAGGCGAGCAGTTCTTC.

The J gene is TRBJ2-3, the V gene TRBV10-3, with 8 positions matching TRBD2. The CDR3 is 15 residues long. Germline CDR1 and CDR2: ENHRY and SYGVKD. V was pared by 0 bases and J by 5 bases, with 4 bases of the junction left unmatched. Written as DNA, the CDR3 is TGTGCCATCAGTGAGTCGACGGGAGGGTTAGATACGCAGTATTTT. It is translated as CAISESTGGLDTQYF.

This rearrangement joins TRBV20-1 to TRBJ1-4; weak D call: TRBD1 (6 bases). The CDR3 is 12 residues long. V was pared by 5 bases and J by 8 bases, with 12 bases between. CDR1 and CDR2 (germline): DFQATT, SNEGSKA (reference sequence). CDR3 region: CSALRTGEKLFF. The CDR3 bases are TGCAGTGCTCTTCGAACAGGGGAAAAACTGTTTTTT.